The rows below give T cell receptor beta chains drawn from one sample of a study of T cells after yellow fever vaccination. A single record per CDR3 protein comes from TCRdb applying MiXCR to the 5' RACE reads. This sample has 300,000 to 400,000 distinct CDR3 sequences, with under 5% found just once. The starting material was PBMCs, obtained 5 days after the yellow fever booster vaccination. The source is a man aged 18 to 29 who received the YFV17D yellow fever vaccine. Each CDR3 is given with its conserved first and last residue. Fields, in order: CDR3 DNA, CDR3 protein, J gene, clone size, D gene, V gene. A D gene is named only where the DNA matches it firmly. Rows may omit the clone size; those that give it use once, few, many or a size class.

CDR3 DNA: TGTGCCAGCAGCCCACAGGCATTCAGCCATGAAAAACTGTTTTTT; CDR3 protein: CASSPQAFSHEKLFF; J gene: TRBJ1-4; clone size: -; D gene: -; V gene: TRBV28
CDR3 DNA: TGCGCCAGCAGCCAAGAGAGGAGCCCTGGAGGAGCCCAGCATTTT; CDR3 protein: CASSQERSPGGAQHF; J gene: TRBJ1-5; clone size: many; D gene: -; V gene: TRBV4-3
CDR3 DNA: TGTGCCAGCAGCCGCCCATTCGGGGCAGGGGGGTTCTATGGCTACACCTTC; CDR3 protein: CASSRPFGAGGFYGYTF; J gene: TRBJ1-2; clone size: many; D gene: TRBD1; V gene: TRBV7-2
CDR3 DNA: TGCGCCAGCAGCGAACGGACAGGGGTGATGGGAAACACTGAAGCTTTCTTT; CDR3 protein: CASSERTGVMGNTEAFF; J gene: TRBJ1-1; clone size: many; D gene: TRBD1; V gene: TRBV5-1
CDR3 DNA: TGTGCCAGCAGCGTTGTCCAGGGTATAACAGATACGCAGTATTTT; CDR3 protein: CASSVVQGITDTQYF; J gene: TRBJ2-3; clone size: -; D gene: -; V gene: TRBV9
CDR3 DNA: TGCAGTGCTATAGGGGGATACGAGCAGTACTTC; CDR3 protein: CSAIGGYEQYF; J gene: TRBJ2-7; clone size: -; D gene: -; V gene: TRBV20-1
CDR3 DNA: TGTGCCAGCACCCCGTGGGGGACAGGTGAAAAACTGTTTTTT; CDR3 protein: CASTPWGTGEKLFF; J gene: TRBJ1-4; clone size: -; D gene: TRBD1; V gene: TRBV9
CDR3 DNA: TGTGCCAGCAGTACTCGGGGGCGTAAGACCCAGTACTTC; CDR3 protein: CASSTRGRKTQYF; J gene: TRBJ2-5; clone size: -; D gene: -; V gene: TRBV28
CDR3 DNA: TGTGCCAGCAGTTTGGGCGGGGGGGCCGTATTACAGTTCTTC; CDR3 protein: CASSLGGGAVLQFF; J gene: TRBJ2-1; clone size: -; D gene: TRBD2; V gene: TRBV12-3/TRBV12-4
CDR3 DNA: TGTGCCAGCAGCGGGGAGGGCGAGCAGTTCTTC; CDR3 protein: CASSGEGEQFF; J gene: TRBJ2-1; clone size: -; D gene: TRBD2; V gene: TRBV9
CDR3 DNA: TGCAGCGTTGTTACAGCCCGTACTGGCTACACCTTC; CDR3 protein: CSVVTARTGYTF; J gene: TRBJ1-2; clone size: -; D gene: -; V gene: TRBV29-1
CDR3 DNA: TGCGCCAGCAGCTCCCTTACCGGGCGGGGTGGCACTGAAGCTTTCTTT; CDR3 protein: CASSSLTGRGGTEAFF; J gene: TRBJ1-1; clone size: few; D gene: -; V gene: TRBV5-1
CDR3 DNA: TGTGCCAGCATCCGCCGCGACAAGACCTATGGCTACACCTTC; CDR3 protein: CASIRRDKTYGYTF; J gene: TRBJ1-2; clone size: many; D gene: -; V gene: TRBV6-1
CDR3 DNA: TGTGCCTGGAGCACAGGGAGCTACGAGCAGTACTTC; CDR3 protein: CAWSTGSYEQYF; J gene: TRBJ2-7; clone size: -; D gene: -; V gene: TRBV30
CDR3 DNA: TGCGCCAGCAGCCAAGATCTCAATTTACCCCTCCACTTT; CDR3 protein: CASSQDLNLPLHF; J gene: TRBJ1-6; clone size: many; D gene: -; V gene: TRBV4-3
CDR3 DNA: TGTGCCAGCAGTCCACAGACAGGGCTGGCCTACAATGAGCAGTTCTTC; CDR3 protein: CASSPQTGLAYNEQFF; J gene: TRBJ2-1; clone size: few; D gene: TRBD1; V gene: TRBV27
CDR3 DNA: TGTGCCAGCAGTTTAACTAGCGGGGGGGCAGAGACCCAGTACTTC; CDR3 protein: CASSLTSGGAETQYF; J gene: TRBJ2-5; clone size: -; D gene: TRBD2; V gene: TRBV12-3/TRBV12-4
CDR3 DNA: TGCAGTGCTAGAGGAGGAAACTATGGCTACACCTTC; CDR3 protein: CSARGGNYGYTF; J gene: TRBJ1-2; clone size: many; D gene: -; V gene: TRBV20-1
CDR3 DNA: TGTGCCAGCTCACCAAACAGTAATGAAAAACTGTTTTTT; CDR3 protein: CASSPNSNEKLFF; J gene: TRBJ1-4; clone size: many; D gene: -; V gene: TRBV18
CDR3 DNA: TGTGCCAGCAGCTTTTTCCATGCAGGATTGAACACTGAAGCTTTCTTT; CDR3 protein: CASSFFHAGLNTEAFF; J gene: TRBJ1-1; clone size: -; D gene: -; V gene: TRBV5-5
CDR3 DNA: TGCGCCAGCAGCCAAATAGGCGGAGTTGCAGAACAGCCCCAGCATTTT; CDR3 protein: CASSQIGGVAEQPQHF; J gene: TRBJ1-5; clone size: many; D gene: -; V gene: TRBV4-1
CDR3 DNA: TGTGCCAGCAGTTACTCGGAGGGGAGCTCCTACAATGAGCAGTTCTTC; CDR3 protein: CASSYSEGSSYNEQFF; J gene: TRBJ2-1; clone size: few; D gene: -; V gene: TRBV6-5
CDR3 DNA: TGCAGTGCTAGCGCGGGGTTCACCTACAATGAGCAGTTCTTC; CDR3 protein: CSASAGFTYNEQFF; J gene: TRBJ2-1; clone size: -; D gene: -; V gene: TRBV20-1
CDR3 DNA: TGTGCCAGCAGCCCCGGGACAGGGACTGCCAAAAACATTCAGTACTTC; CDR3 protein: CASSPGTGTAKNIQYF; J gene: TRBJ2-4; clone size: few; D gene: TRBD1; V gene: TRBV9
CDR3 DNA: TGTGCCTGGAGGCCGACACTAACCCCCTATGGCTACACCTTC; CDR3 protein: CAWRPTLTPYGYTF; J gene: TRBJ1-2; clone size: few; D gene: -; V gene: TRBV30
CDR3 DNA: TGTGCCAGCAGACGCGGACTAGCGGGGAACACCGGGGAGCTGTTTTTT; CDR3 protein: CASRRGLAGNTGELFF; J gene: TRBJ2-2; clone size: -; D gene: TRBD2; V gene: TRBV7-2
CDR3 DNA: TGCGCCAGCAGCTACGGACAGGCTGGAAGGGCTTTCTTT; CDR3 protein: CASSYGQAGRAFF; J gene: TRBJ1-1; clone size: -; D gene: TRBD1; V gene: TRBV5-1
CDR3 DNA: TGCGCCAGCAGCTTAGACGGGGCCTACTCTGGAAACACCATATATTTT; CDR3 protein: CASSLDGAYSGNTIYF; J gene: TRBJ1-3; clone size: -; D gene: -; V gene: TRBV5-1
CDR3 DNA: TGCAGTGCTAGAGACCGGGACAGGGGGGAACAAGAGACCCAGTACTTC; CDR3 protein: CSARDRDRGEQETQYF; J gene: TRBJ2-5; clone size: few; D gene: TRBD1; V gene: TRBV20-1
CDR3 DNA: TGCAGCGCCACTGAAGCTTTCTTT; CDR3 protein: CSATEAFF; J gene: TRBJ1-1; clone size: many; D gene: -; V gene: TRBV29-1
CDR3 DNA: TGCGCCAGCAGCTTGGAGGGAATGAGCTACGAGCAGTACTTC; CDR3 protein: CASSLEGMSYEQYF; J gene: TRBJ2-7; clone size: few; D gene: -; V gene: TRBV5-1
CDR3 DNA: TGTGCCAGCAGTCAGGGGTATAGCAATCAGCCCCAGCATTTT; CDR3 protein: CASSQGYSNQPQHF; J gene: TRBJ1-5; clone size: -; D gene: -; V gene: TRBV28
CDR3 DNA: TGTGCCAGCAGTTCGACAGGGGTGAACACCGGGGAGCTGTTTTTT; CDR3 protein: CASSSTGVNTGELFF; J gene: TRBJ2-2; clone size: few; D gene: TRBD1; V gene: TRBV28
CDR3 DNA: TGTGCCAGCAGTTACTCCACTAGCGGGGTGGGGGAGACCCAGTACTTC; CDR3 protein: CASSYSTSGVGETQYF; J gene: TRBJ2-5; clone size: -; D gene: TRBD2; V gene: TRBV6-5
CDR3 DNA: TGCGCCAGCAGCTTGGCCGGGGGGGCACGCCAAGAGACCCAGTACTTC; CDR3 protein: CASSLAGGARQETQYF; J gene: TRBJ2-5; clone size: few; D gene: TRBD2; V gene: TRBV5-1
CDR3 DNA: TGTGCCAGCAGCCTCCGACAGGTCAGCACCGGGGAGCTGTTTTTT; CDR3 protein: CASSLRQVSTGELFF; J gene: TRBJ2-2; clone size: -; D gene: -; V gene: TRBV5-5
CDR3 DNA: TGCGCCAGCAGCTTGATTGGCAGGGGGAAGATCTTC; CDR3 protein: CASSLIGRGKIF; J gene: TRBJ2-1; clone size: few; D gene: TRBD1; V gene: TRBV5-1
CDR3 DNA: TGTGCCAGCAGTTTCAGGGACAGGCCCAACACCGGGGAGCTGTTTTTT; CDR3 protein: CASSFRDRPNTGELFF; J gene: TRBJ2-2; clone size: -; D gene: TRBD1; V gene: TRBV6-5
CDR3 DNA: TGTGCCACTACTTGGGGGACAGGGGACCCCTTCTCCTACAATGAGCAGTTCTTC; CDR3 protein: CATTWGTGDPFSYNEQFF; J gene: TRBJ2-1; clone size: few; D gene: TRBD1; V gene: TRBV6-5
CDR3 DNA: TGTGCCAGCAGCCCTCCGGACAGCTTAGATGGCTACACCTTC; CDR3 protein: CASSPPDSLDGYTF; J gene: TRBJ1-2; clone size: many; D gene: -; V gene: TRBV7-2
CDR3 DNA: TGTGCCAGCAGCTTAGGGCTGTCCACCGGGGAGCTGTTTTTT; CDR3 protein: CASSLGLSTGELFF; J gene: TRBJ2-2; clone size: many; D gene: -; V gene: TRBV11-2
CDR3 DNA: TGTGCCAGCTCACCACCGGGACAGGGGAACACTGAAGCTTTCTTT; CDR3 protein: CASSPPGQGNTEAFF; J gene: TRBJ1-1; clone size: many; D gene: TRBD1; V gene: TRBV18
CDR3 DNA: TGTGCCAGCAGTTTAAGGGGGCCCCGGGCCGGGGAGCTGTTTTTT; CDR3 protein: CASSLRGPRAGELFF; J gene: TRBJ2-2; clone size: many; D gene: TRBD1; V gene: TRBV12-3/TRBV12-4
CDR3 DNA: TGTGCCAGCGCGACCGCGGGACTAGGTTCGGATACGCAGTATTTT; CDR3 protein: CASATAGLGSDTQYF; J gene: TRBJ2-3; clone size: many; D gene: TRBD2; V gene: TRBV12-3/TRBV12-4
CDR3 DNA: TGCGCCAGCAGCGACGCGAGGGTTGAGCAGTTCTTC; CDR3 protein: CASSDARVEQFF; J gene: TRBJ2-1; clone size: few; D gene: -; V gene: TRBV5-1
CDR3 DNA: TGTGCCAGCCGCGATCAAGGTGGACCAACAGATACGCAGTATTTT; CDR3 protein: CASRDQGGPTDTQYF; J gene: TRBJ2-3; clone size: -; D gene: -; V gene: TRBV25-1